This is a list of T cell receptor beta chains from one sample in a study of shared clonotypes between healthy human individuals. Some clones are missing from TCRdb's copy, which holds only in-frame ones; the method was immunoSEQ multiplex PCR. The sample has around 2,000,000 clones; 95% are singletons. Sequencing was carried out using naive CD4+ T cells sorted from blood. These receptors were collected from a man aged 18 to 29 in good health. Each CDR3 is given with its conserved first and last residue. D genes are given only for firm matches. The listing skips clone size in some rows; elsewhere it reads once, few, many or a size class.

>NA|TRBJ2-5|TRBV6-4|NA
CASPLVRQETQYF
TGTGCCAGCCCCCTCGTACGGCAAGAGACCCAGTACTTC
>NA|TRBJ2-1|TRBV5-1|TRBD2
CASSYSGAYNEQFF
TGCGCCAGCAGCTATAGCGGGGCCTACAATGAGCAGTTCTTC
>once|TRBJ2-5|TRBV11-2|NA
CASSLDLVAAKETQYF
TGTGCCAGCAGCTTAGATCTGGTGGCAGCCAAAGAGACCCAGTACTTC
>NA|TRBJ2-3|TRBV6-1|TRBD2
CASRETGLAVTDTQYF
TGTGCCAGCAGGGAAACCGGACTAGCGGTTACAGATACGCAGTATTTT
>NA|TRBJ2-5|TRBV5-1|NA
CASSLASAAQETQYF
TGCGCCAGCAGCTTGGCCTCGGCAGCTCAAGAGACCCAGTACTTC
>NA|TRBJ2-5|TRBV4-1|NA
CASSQDWNPQETQYF
TGCGCCAGCAGCCAAGATTGGAATCCCCAAGAGACCCAGTACTTC
>NA|TRBJ2-2|TRBV7-2|TRBD1
CASSYKTGNTGELFF
TGTGCCAGCAGCTATAAGACAGGGAATACCGGGGAGCTGTTTTTT
>NA|TRBJ1-5|TRBV30|NA
CAWSPEGNQPQHF
TGTGCCTGGAGTCCGGAGGGGAATCAGCCCCAGCATTTT
>NA|TRBJ1-2|TRBV27|NA
CASRNSGQSYGYTF
TGTGCCAGCAGAAATTCGGGACAAAGCTATGGCTACACCTTC
>NA|TRBJ2-3|TRBV10-1|NA
CASSEFGGSTDTQYF
TGCGCCAGCAGTGAGTTTGGCGGGAGCACAGATACGCAGTATTTT
>NA|TRBJ2-7|TRBV11-2|NA
CASRGAYEQYF
TGTGCCAGCCGGGGCGCCTACGAGCAGTACTTC
>NA|TRBJ2-3|TRBV5-6|NA
CASSSLASTDTQYF
TGTGCCAGCAGCTCTCTAGCGAGCACAGATACGCAGTATTTT
>once|TRBJ2-2|TRBV9|NA
CASSVNIAGPGELFF
TGTGCCAGCAGCGTAAACATAGCAGGTCCCGGGGAGCTGTTTTTT
>NA|TRBJ2-3|TRBV11-2|NA
CASSSRGTSTDTQYF
TGTGCCAGCAGCTCAAGGGGAACTAGCACAGATACGCAGTATTTT
>NA|TRBJ2-2|TRBV19|NA
CASSIDGAGELFF
TGTGCCAGTAGTATCGACGGGGCCGGGGAGCTGTTTTTT
>NA|TRBJ2-4|TRBV6-6|NA
CASSGRTDIQYF
TGTGCCAGCAGTGGAAGGACGGACATTCAGTACTTC
>NA|TRBJ1-3|TRBV5-4|NA
CASSLAVGRGRSTIYF
TGTGCCAGCAGCTTGGCAGTGGGCAGGGGCCGAAGCACCATATATTTT
>NA|TRBJ1-4|TRBV5-4|NA
CASSQDRYNEKLFF
TGTGCCAGCAGCCAGGACAGATATAATGAAAAACTGTTTTTT
>NA|TRBJ2-5|TRBV18|TRBD1
CASSLQGYETQYF
TGTGCCAGCTCACTACAGGGGTACGAGACCCAGTACTTC
>NA|TRBJ2-7|TRBV13|TRBD2
CASQLKKLAGYPGEQYF
TGTGCCAGTCAGCTTAAAAAACTAGCGGGATATCCTGGGGAGCAGTACTTC
>once|TRBJ2-4|TRBV18|NA
CASSPRQEAAKNIQYF
TGTGCCAGCTCACCCCGACAGGAAGCGGCCAAAAACATTCAGTACTTC
>NA|TRBJ1-3|TRBV30|NA
CAWIPKGAGRNTIYF
TGTGCCTGGATCCCCAAGGGCGCGGGGCGAAACACCATATATTTT
>NA|TRBJ1-1|TRBV28|NA
CASSLGGGTEAFF
TGTGCCAGCAGTTTAGGGGGCGGCACTGAAGCTTTCTTT
>NA|TRBJ1-3|TRBV11-2|NA
CASSLVVTGNTIYF
TGTGCCAGCAGCTTAGTAGTGACAGGAAACACCATATATTTT
>NA|TRBJ2-5|TRBV10-2|NA
CASSESSRSQETQYF
TGCGCCAGCAGTGAGTCATCCCGGTCACAAGAGACCCAGTACTTC
>NA|TRBJ1-6|TRBV19|NA
CASSLDSQVLPLHF
TGTGCCAGTAGTTTGGACAGCCAAGTATTACCCCTCCACTTT
>NA|TRBJ1-2|TRBV6-5|NA
CASKPSGAYGYTF
TGTGCCAGCAAACCTTCAGGGGCCTATGGCTACACCTTC
>NA|TRBJ1-2|TRBV10-1|TRBD1
CANEPYDRALGGYTF
TGCGCCAACGAACCCTATGACAGGGCACTAGGTGGCTACACCTTC
>NA|TRBJ1-2|TRBV7-2|NA
CASSPRTANYGYTF
TGTGCCAGCAGCCCCAGGACAGCTAACTATGGCTACACCTTC
>NA|TRBJ1-1|TRBV30|TRBD1
CAWTGGGPEAFF
TGTGCCTGGACAGGGGGGGGCCCTGAAGCTTTCTTT
>NA|TRBJ1-1|TRBV25-1|NA
CASSETTLMNTEAFF
TGTGCCAGCAGTGAGACGACTCTCATGAACACTGAAGCTTTCTTT
>once|TRBJ1-6|TRBV4-1|TRBD1
CASSQGQGAISPLHF
TGCGCCAGCAGCCAAGGACAGGGGGCGATTTCACCCCTCCACTTT
>NA|TRBJ2-7|TRBV2|TRBD2
CASSATRGSYEQYF
TGTGCCAGCAGCGCGACGCGGGGGTCGTACGAGCAGTACTTC
>once|TRBJ1-2|TRBV28|TRBD1
CASSFIDRGDGYTF
TGTGCCAGCAGTTTTATTGACAGGGGGGATGGCTACACCTTC
>NA|TRBJ2-3|TRBV10-3|TRBD2
CAISGGGADTQYF
TGTGCCATCAGTGGTGGGGGGGCAGATACGCAGTATTTT
>NA|TRBJ1-4|TRBV4-1|NA
CASSQHSSNEKLFF
TGCGCCAGCAGCCAACACAGCTCCAATGAAAAACTGTTTTTT
>NA|TRBJ1-2|TRBV5-1|NA
CASSLVVNRGYTF
TGCGCCAGCAGCTTGGTAGTGAACAGGGGCTACACCTTC
>NA|TRBJ1-1|TRBV4-2|NA
CASSQDVTEAFF
TGTGCCAGCAGCCAAGATGTCACTGAAGCTTTCTTT